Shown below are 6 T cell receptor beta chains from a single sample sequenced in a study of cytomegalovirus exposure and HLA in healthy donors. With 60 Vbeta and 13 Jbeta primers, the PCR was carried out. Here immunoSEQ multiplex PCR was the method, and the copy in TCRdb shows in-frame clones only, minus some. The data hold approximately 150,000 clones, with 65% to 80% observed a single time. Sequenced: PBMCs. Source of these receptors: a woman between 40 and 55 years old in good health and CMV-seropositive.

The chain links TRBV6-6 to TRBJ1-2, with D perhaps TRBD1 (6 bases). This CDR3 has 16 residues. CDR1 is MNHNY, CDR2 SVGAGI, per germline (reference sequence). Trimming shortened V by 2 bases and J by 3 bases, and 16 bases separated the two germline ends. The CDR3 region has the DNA TGTGCCAGCAGTTACGGGAGGGGGTCGGGGGACTATGGCTACACCTTC. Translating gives CASSYGRGSGDYGYTF.

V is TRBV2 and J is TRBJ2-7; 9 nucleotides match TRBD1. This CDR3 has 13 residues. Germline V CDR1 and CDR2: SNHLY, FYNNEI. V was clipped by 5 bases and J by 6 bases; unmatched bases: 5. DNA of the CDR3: TGTGCCAGCAGTACGGGACAGGGTACCGAGCAGTACTTC. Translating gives CASSTGQGTEQYF.

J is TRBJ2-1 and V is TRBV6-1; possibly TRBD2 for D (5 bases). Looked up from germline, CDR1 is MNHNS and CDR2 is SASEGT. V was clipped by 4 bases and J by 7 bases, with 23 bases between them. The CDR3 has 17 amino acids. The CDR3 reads CASSGARGQLERNEQFF. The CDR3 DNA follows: TGTGCCAGCAGTGGAGCCCGCGGGCAGCTGGAGCGTAATGAGCAGTTCTTC.

CDR3 protein: CASSYAASGGINEQFF. The CDR3 DNA reads as TGTGCCAGCAGTTACGCGGCTAGCGGGGGGATCAATGAGCAGTTCTTC. V usage is TRBV27 and J usage is TRBJ2-1; TRBD2 matches at 11 bases. V lost 4 bases to trimming and J lost 6 bases; unmatched junction nucleotides: 8. CDR3 length equals 16 residues. Germline CDR1 MNHEY, CDR2 SMNVEV (reference sequence).

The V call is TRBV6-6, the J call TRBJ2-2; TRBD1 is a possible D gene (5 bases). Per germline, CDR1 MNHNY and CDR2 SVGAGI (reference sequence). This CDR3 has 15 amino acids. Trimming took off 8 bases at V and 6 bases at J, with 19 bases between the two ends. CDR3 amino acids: CASFLSGYKSGELFF. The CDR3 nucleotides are TGTGCCAGCTTTCTGTCAGGGTATAAGTCCGGGGAGCTGTTTTTT.

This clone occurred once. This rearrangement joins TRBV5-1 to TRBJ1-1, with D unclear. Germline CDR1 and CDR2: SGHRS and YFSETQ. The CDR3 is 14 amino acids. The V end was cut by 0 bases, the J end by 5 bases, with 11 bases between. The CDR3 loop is CASSLDAGVTEAFF. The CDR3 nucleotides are TGCGCCAGCAGCTTGGACGCGGGAGTGACTGAAGCTTTCTTT. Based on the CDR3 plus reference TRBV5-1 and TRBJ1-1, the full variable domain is KAGVTQTPRYLIKTRGQQVTLSCSPISGHRSVSWYQQTPGQGLQFLFEYFSETQRNKGNFPGRFSGRQFSNSRSEMNVSTLELGDSALYLCASSLDAGVTEAFFGQGTRLTVV.